This T cell receptor beta chain was found in a study of human versus mouse CDR3 diversity and MHC coevolution. Clones were sequenced by immunoSEQ multiplex PCR, and TCRdb holds only the in-frame ones, with some missing. This table has 50,000 to 65,000 clones, about 94% appearing once. Study observations and caveats: Among all groups, most of the three human donors showed least clonal inequality.

Comment on this clone: Its target is unknown.

Trimming took 0 bases from V and 4 from J, leaving 12 bases between them. This CDR3 has 15 residues. Germline CDR1 SGHAT, CDR2 FQNNGV. The receptor's source is a person aged 55 to 75 in good health. Sequencing was done on a sample of naive CD4+ T cells from blood. Subset reported: CD45RO-negative CD62L-positive naive CD4 T cells. V usage is TRBV11-2 and J usage is TRBJ1-2; TRBD1 might be the D (5 bases). For the CDR3, the DNA is TGTGCCAGCAGCTTAGATGGGCAGGGTTTCTATGGCTACACCTTC. Protein sequence: CASSLDGQGFYGYTF.